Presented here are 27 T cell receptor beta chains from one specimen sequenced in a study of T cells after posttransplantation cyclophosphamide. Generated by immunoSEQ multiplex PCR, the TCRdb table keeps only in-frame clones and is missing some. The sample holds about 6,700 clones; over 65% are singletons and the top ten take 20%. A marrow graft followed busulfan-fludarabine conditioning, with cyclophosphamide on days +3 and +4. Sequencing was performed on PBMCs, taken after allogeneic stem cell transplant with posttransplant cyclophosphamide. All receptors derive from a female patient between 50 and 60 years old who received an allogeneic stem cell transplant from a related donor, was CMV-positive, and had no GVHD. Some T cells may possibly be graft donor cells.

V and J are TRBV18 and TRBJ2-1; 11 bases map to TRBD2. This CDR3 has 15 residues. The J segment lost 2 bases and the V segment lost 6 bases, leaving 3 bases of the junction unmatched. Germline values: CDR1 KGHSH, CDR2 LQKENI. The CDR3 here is CASSLAGGPYNEQFF. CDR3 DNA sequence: TGTGCCAGCTCGCTAGCGGGAGGCCCCTACAATGAGCAGTTCTTC.

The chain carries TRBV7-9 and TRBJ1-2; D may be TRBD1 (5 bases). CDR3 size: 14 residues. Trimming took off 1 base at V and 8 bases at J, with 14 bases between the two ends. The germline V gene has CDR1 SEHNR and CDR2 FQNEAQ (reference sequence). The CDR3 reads CASSLVRQGAGYTF. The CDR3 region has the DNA TGTGCCAGCAGCTTAGTACGGCAGGGTGCGGGCTACACCTTC.

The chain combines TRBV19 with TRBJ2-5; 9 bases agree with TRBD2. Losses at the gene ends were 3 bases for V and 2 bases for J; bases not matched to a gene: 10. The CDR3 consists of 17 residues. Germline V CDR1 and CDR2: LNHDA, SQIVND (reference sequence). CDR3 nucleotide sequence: TGTGCCAGTAGTATCATCCGGGCGGGGGGGCGTCAAGAGACCCAGTACTTC. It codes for CASSIIRAGGRQETQYF.

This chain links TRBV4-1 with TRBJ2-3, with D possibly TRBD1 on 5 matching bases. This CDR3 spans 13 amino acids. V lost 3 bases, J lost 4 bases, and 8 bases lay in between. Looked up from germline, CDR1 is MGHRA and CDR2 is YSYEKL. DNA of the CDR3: TGCGCCAGCAGCCAGGTAGGGGCAGATACGCAGTATTTT. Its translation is CASSQVGADTQYF.

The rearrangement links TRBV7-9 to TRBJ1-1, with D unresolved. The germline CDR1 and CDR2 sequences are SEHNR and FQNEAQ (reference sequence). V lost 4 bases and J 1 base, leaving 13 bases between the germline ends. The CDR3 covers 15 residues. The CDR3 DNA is TGTGCCAGCAGCTCTAGCCGGGGAGAGAACACTGAAGCTTTCTTT. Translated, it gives CASSSSRGENTEAFF.

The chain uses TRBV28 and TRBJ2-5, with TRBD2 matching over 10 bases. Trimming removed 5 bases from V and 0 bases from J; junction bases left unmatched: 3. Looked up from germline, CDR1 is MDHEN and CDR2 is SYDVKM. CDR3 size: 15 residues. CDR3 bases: TGTGCCAGCAGTCAACTAGCGGGGTACCAAGAGACCCAGTACTTC. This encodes CASSQLAGYQETQYF. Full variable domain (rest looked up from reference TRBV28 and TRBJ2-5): DVKVTQSSRYLVKRTGEKVFLECVQDMDHENMFWYRQDPGLGLRLIYFSYDVKMKEKGDIPEGYSVSREKKERFSLILESASTNQTSMYLCASSQLAGYQETQYFGPGTRLLVL.

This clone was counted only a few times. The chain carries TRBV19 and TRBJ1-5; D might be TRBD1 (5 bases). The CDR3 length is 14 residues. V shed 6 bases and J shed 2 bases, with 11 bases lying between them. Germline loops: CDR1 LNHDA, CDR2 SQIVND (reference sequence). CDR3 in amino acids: CASRGSTGNQPQHF. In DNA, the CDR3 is TGTGCCAGTAGGGGGTCGACAGGCAATCAGCCCCAGCATTTT. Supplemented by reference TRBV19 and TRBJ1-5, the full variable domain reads DGGITQSPKYLFRKEGQNVTLSCEQNLNHDAMYWYRQDPGQGLRLIYYSQIVNDFQKGDIAEGYSVSREKKESFPLTVTSAQKNPTAFYLCASRGSTGNQPQHFGDGTRLSIL.

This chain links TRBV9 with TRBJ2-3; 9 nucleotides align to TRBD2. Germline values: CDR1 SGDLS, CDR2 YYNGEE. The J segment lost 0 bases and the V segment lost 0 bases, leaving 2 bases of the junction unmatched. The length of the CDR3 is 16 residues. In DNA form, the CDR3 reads TGTGCCAGCAGCGTAGGGCGGGGGGGGAGCACAGATACGCAGTATTTT. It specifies CASSVGRGGSTDTQYF.

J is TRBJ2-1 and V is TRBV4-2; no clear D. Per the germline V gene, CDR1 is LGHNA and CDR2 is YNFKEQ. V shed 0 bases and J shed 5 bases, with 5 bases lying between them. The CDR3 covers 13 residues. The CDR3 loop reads CASSQDTNNEQFF. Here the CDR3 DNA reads TGTGCCAGCAGCCAAGATACTAACAATGAGCAGTTCTTC.

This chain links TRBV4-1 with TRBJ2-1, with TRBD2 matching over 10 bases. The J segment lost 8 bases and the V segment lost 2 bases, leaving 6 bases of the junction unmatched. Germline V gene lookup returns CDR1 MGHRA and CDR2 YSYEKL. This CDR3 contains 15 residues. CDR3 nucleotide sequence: TGCGCCAGCAGCCAAAGTCTAGCGGGAGCCGATGAGCAGTTCTTC. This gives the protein CASSQSLAGADEQFF.

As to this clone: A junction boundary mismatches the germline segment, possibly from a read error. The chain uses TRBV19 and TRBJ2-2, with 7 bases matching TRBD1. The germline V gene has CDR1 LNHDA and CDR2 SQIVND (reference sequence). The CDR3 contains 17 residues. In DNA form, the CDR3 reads TGTGCCAGTAGTATAGATCTCGGACAGGCGAACGCCGGGGAGCTGTTTTTT. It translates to CASSIDLGQANAGELFF.

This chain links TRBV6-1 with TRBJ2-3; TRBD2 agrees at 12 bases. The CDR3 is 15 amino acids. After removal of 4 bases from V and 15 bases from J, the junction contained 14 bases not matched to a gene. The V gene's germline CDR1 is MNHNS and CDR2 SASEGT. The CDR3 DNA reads TGTGCCAGCAGTGGAGCTAGCGGGGGGGCCAAGACTAAATATTTT. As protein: CASSGASGGAKTKYF.

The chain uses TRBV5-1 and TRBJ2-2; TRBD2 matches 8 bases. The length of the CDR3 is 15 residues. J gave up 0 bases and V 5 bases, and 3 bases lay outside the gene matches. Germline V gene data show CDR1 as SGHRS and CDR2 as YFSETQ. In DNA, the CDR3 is TGCGCCAGCAGATCAGCGGGGGCGAACACCGGGGAGCTGTTTTTT. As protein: CASRSAGANTGELFF.

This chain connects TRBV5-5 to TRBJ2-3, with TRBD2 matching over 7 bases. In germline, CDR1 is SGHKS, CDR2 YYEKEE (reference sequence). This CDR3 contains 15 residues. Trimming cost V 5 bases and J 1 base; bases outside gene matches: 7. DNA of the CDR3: TGTGCCAGCAGTTATCTAGCGGACCGCACAGATACGCAGTATTTT. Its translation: CASSYLADRTDTQYF.

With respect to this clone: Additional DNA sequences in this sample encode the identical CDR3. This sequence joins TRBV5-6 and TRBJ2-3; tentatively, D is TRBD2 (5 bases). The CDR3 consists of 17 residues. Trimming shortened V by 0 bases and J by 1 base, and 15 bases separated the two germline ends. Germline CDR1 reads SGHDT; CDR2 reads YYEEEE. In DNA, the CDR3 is TGTGCCAGCAGCTTGGAAGCGGCTAGTTGGGGCACAGATACGCAGTATTTT. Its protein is CASSLEAASWGTDTQYF. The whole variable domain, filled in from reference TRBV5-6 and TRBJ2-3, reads DAGVTQSPTHLIKTRGQQVTLRCSPKSGHDTVSWYQQALGQGPQFIFQYYEEEERQRGNFPDRFSGHQFPNYSSELNVNALLLGDSALYLCASSLEAASWGTDTQYFGPGTRLTVL.

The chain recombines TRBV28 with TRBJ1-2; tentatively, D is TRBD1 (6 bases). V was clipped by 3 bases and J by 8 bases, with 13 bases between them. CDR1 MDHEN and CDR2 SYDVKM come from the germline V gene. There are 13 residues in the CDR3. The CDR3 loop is CASSLVGGLGYTF. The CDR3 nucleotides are TGTGCCAGCAGTTTGGTAGGGGGTTTAGGCTACACCTTC.

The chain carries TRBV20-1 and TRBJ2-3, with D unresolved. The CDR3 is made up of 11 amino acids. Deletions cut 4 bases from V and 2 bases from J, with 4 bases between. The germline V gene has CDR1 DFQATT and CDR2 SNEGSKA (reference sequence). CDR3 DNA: TGCAGTGCTACCTACACAGATACGCAGTATTTT. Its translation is CSATYTDTQYF.

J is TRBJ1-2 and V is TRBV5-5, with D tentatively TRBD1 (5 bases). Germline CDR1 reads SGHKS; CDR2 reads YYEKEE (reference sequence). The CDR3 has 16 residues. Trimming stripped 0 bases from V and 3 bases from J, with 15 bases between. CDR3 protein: CASSLEGAGGDYGYTF. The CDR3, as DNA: TGTGCCAGCAGCTTGGAAGGTGCCGGGGGTGACTATGGCTACACCTTC.

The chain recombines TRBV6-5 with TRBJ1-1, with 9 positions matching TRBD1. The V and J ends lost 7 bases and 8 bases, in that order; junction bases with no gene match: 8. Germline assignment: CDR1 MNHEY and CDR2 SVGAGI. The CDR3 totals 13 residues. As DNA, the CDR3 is TGTGCCAGCAACACGGGGACAGGGCGAGAAGCTTTCTTT. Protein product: CASNTGTGREAFF.

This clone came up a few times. CDR3 sequence (DNA): TGTGCCAGCAGTTTATCGGACAGGGGAATCCCCTACGAGCAGTACTTC. Its protein is CASSLSDRGIPYEQYF. The genes are TRBV27 and TRBJ2-7; 9 positions agree with TRBD1. This CDR3 has 16 residues. Germline lookup yields CDR1 MNHEY and CDR2 SMNVEV (reference sequence). V trimming: 0 bases; J trimming: 2 bases; junction bases outside the gene matches: 5.

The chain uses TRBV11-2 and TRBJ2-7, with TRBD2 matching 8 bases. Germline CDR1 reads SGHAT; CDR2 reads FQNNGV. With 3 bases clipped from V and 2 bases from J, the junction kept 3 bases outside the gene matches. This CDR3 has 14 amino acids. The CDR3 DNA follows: TGTGCCAGCAGCTTCGCCGGGGGGGCCTACGAGCAGTACTTC. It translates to CASSFAGGAYEQYF.

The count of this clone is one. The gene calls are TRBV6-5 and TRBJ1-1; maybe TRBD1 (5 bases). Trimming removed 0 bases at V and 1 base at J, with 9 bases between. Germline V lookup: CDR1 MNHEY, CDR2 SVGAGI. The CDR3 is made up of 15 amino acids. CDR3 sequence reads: CASSYSTVENTEAFF. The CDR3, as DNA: TGTGCCAGCAGTTACTCGACAGTTGAGAACACTGAAGCTTTCTTT.

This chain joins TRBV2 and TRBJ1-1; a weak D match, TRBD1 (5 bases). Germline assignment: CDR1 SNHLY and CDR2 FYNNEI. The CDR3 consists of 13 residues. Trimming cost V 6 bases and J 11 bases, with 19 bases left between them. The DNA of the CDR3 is TGTGCCAGCAGGCTGGGGTCAGGGCTCGGGGCTTTCTTT. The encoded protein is CASRLGSGLGAFF. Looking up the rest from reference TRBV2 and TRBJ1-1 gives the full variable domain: EPEVTQTPSHQVTQMGQEVILRCVPISNHLYFYWYRQILGQKVEFLVSFYNNEISEKSEIFDDQFSVERPDGSNFTLKIRSTKLEDSAMYFCASRLGSGLGAFFGQGTRLTVV.

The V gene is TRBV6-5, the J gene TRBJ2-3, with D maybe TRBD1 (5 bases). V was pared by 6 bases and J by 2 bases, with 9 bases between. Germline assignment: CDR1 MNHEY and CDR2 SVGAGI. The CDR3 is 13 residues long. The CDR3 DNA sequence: TGTGCCAGCAGAAAACAGGCCACAGATACGCAGTATTTT. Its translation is CASRKQATDTQYF.

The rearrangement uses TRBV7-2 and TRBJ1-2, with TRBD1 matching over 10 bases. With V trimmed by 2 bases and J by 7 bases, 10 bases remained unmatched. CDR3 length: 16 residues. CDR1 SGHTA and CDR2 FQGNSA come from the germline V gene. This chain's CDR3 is CASSLFASGTGVGYTF. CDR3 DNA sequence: TGTGCCAGCAGCTTATTCGCTTCCGGGACAGGGGTTGGCTACACCTTC.

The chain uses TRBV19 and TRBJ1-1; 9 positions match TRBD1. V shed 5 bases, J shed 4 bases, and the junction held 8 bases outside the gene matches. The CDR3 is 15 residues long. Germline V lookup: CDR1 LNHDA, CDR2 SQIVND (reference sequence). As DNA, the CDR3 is TGTGCCAGTAGTCCTCGGGACAGGGAAGGCACTGAAGCTTTCTTT. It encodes CASSPRDREGTEAFF.

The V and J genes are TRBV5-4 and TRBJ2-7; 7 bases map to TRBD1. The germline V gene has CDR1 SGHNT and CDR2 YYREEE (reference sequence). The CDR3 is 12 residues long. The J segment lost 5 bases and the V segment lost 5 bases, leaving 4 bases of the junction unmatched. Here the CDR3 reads CASRFDRDEQYF. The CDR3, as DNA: TGTGCCAGCAGGTTCGACAGGGACGAGCAGTACTTC.